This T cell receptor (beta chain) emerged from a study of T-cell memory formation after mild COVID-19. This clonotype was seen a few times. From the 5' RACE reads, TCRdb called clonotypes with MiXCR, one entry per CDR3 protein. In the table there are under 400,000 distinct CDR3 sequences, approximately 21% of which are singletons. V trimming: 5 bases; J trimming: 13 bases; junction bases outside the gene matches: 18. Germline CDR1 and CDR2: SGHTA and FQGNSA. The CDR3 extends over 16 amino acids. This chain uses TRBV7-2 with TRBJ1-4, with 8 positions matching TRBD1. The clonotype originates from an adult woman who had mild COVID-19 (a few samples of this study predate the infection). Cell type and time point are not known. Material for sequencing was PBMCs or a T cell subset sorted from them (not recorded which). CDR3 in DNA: TGTGCCAGCAGCCAAGGATACCGGGACAGGAGGAGGGTACTGTTTTTT. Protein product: CASSQGYRDRRRVLFF.